The T cell receptor (beta chain) described here comes from a study of glioma-infiltrating T cells after dendritic cell vaccination (TCRdb year 2016). Concerning the study at large: The cohort comprised 15 or so glioblastoma patients from Phase I and II dendritic cell vaccination trials, 9 newly diagnosed and 6 with recurrent disease. Survival after dendritic cell vaccination was correlated with TCR sequencing metrics, such as TIL content and the overlap between tumor and blood repertoires. To make the vaccine, monocyte-derived dendritic cells were cultured for 6 to 7 days with IL-4 and GM-CSF and then pulsed overnight with autologous tumor lysate. In glioblastoma patients vaccinated with dendritic cells, deep sequencing of TCR beta CDR3 regions served to measure tumor-infiltrating lymphocyte content and to compare repertoires between tumor and blood. Between about 2003 and 2012, patients were given autologous tumor lysate-pulsed dendritic cell vaccination. Three intradermal dendritic cell vaccine injections were administered to patients at biweekly intervals in the arm below the axilla.

Paper-wide results and their limitations: The TCR overlap response model with three groups was called speculative and said to need prospective validation. No direct relationship between TCR clonality and survival was found, suggesting that a diverse polyclonal response may matter. The cohort was small and heterogeneous, and full blood and tumor sets were available for few patients, with initial-recurrent tumor pairs available for even fewer patients. Higher estimated pretreatment TIL content predicted longer time to progression and overall survival after dendritic cell vaccination.

TCRB CDR3 regions were amplified from roughly 1.8 ug genomic DNA, or all available DNA if less, using the immunoSEQ assay. The multiplex PCR employed 60 forward primers targeting TCR V beta segments and 13 reverse primers targeting J beta segments. Synthetic control templates were spiked into each sample at limiting dilution to estimate reads per starting template. The Illumina HiSeq System generated sequencing reads of 87 bp. Regarding the original processing steps: To remove PCR and sequencing errors, closely related sequences were merged with a nearest neighbor algorithm. TCR overlap was measured as the percentage of unique tumor TCR beta sequences that were also present in the peripheral blood of the same patient. In TCRdb, the immuneACCESS table is reduced to in-frame sequences with V and J assigned. These tables do not hold every clone; where another copy was compared, an unresolved V gene accounts for under half, and the others remain unexplained. The V and J calls and clone size come from that table; D and trimming were worked out from the DNA. For this sample the table gives tens of thousands of clones, of which roughly 86% were detected only once. The ten largest clonotypes hold more than 9% of the sample.

To note about this clone: The antigen it binds to is not known. Base-call qualities are not available, and no considerably larger clone is one nucleotide away.

Including the terminal cysteine and phenylalanine, the CDR3 comprises 16 residues. Only the CDR3 region is kept as DNA, spanning 48 bases read in frame from base 1. The germline V gene (reference sequence) specifies SGHNT as CDR1 and YYREEE as CDR2. At the junction V is shortened by 1 base and J by 3 bases; bases outside the gene matches: 7. The label giving this sample's time point can be read as: after dendritic cell vaccination, including at tumor progression/relapse. Selection of patients required sufficient residual fresh-frozen tumor tissue and over two years of available survival data. None of the glioblastoma patients carried an isocitrate dehydrogenase mutation, although molecular status otherwise varied. PBMC were collected before vaccination, two weeks after the third vaccination, and at tumor progression if tumor progression occurred. The Qiagen DNeasy Blood extraction Kit was used to extract genomic DNA.

The clonotype was recovered from a human donor with glioblastoma. The sequence is built from TRBV5-4 and TRBJ2-3, and 8 bases in between align with TRBD2. Here the sequenced sample was blood, taken after dendritic cell vaccination. The nucleotide sequence reads TGTGCCAGCAGCTTGCGGGGGGGGGCCGGGACAGATACGCAGTATTTT. The translation is CASSLRGGAGTDTQYF.